These 23 T cell receptor beta chains share one sample of origin, sequenced in a study of T-cell reconstitution after alpha-beta-depleted transplantation in children (dated by TCRdb to 2016 to 2018). The library was generated by PCR. These reads were obtained on an Illumina HiSeq 2500. TCR libraries were prepared with molecular barcoding, using unique molecular identifiers to normalize TCRbeta repertoire quantification. TCRdb itself trimmed the public reads at Q25 with fastp, ran MiXCR and retained productive beta chains. Each CDR3 protein appears once, grouped with its most common genes and DNA. The sample table lists a few hundred thousand distinct CDR3 sequences, 10% to 15% of them with a count of one. Roughly 2.3% of the sample rests with the top ten. In light of the paper, this sample's treatment or condition label describes: allogeneic hematopoietic cell transplantation with graft depleted of TCRalphabeta T cells and CD19 B cells.

The sample consisted of PBMCs, mostly from graft donor cells, taken 360 days after TCRalphabeta/CD19-depleted stem cell transplant. All receptors come from a male patient younger than 18 who had a stem cell transplant for acute myeloid leukemia, so the T cells may come from the graft donor.

The gene calls are TRBV7-9 and TRBJ2-7; the match to TRBD2 covers 11 bases. Germline CDR1 reads SEHNR; CDR2 reads FQNEAQ (reference sequence). The CDR3 sequence is 15 residues long. V gave up 2 bases and J gave up 5 bases; unmatched junction bases: 5. The CDR3 DNA reads TGTGCCAGCAGCTTAAAACTAGCGGGAGACCACGAGCAGTACTTC. This sequence encodes CASSLKLAGDHEQYF.

The rearrangement links TRBV20-1 to TRBJ2-7; 7 bases are a match to TRBD2. Germline-derived CDR1 and CDR2 are DFQATT and SNEGSKA (reference sequence). Trimming took 3 bases from V and 5 from J; bases not matched to a gene: 4. The CDR3 is 12 amino acids. CDR3 residues: CSASGLGDEQYF. The CDR3, as DNA: TGCAGTGCTAGTGGACTAGGGGACGAGCAGTACTTC.

The chain joins TRBV20-1 to TRBJ2-6; D is unclear. V lost 2 bases and J 0 bases, leaving 5 bases between the germline ends. This CDR3 comprises 14 residues. CDR1 DFQATT and CDR2 SNEGSKA come from the germline V gene (reference sequence). Here the CDR3 DNA reads TGCAGTGCTAGAAGCCTCTCTGGGGCCAACGTCCTGACTTTC. Its protein product is CSARSLSGANVLTF.

The chain has TRBV7-3 and TRBJ2-2; TRBD1 is a possible D gene (5 bases). Trimming shortened V by 4 bases and J by 5 bases, and 14 bases separated the two germline ends. Per germline, CDR1 SGHTA and CDR2 FQGTGA. The CDR3 totals 15 residues. The CDR3 protein is CASSSRAGPTGELFF. CDR3 DNA: TGTGCCAGCAGCTCCCGGGCAGGGCCTACCGGGGAGCTGTTTTTT.

This clonotype was found a few times. V is TRBV21-1 and J is TRBJ2-1; the D call in the table, TRBD2, was not verified against the DNA. TRBV21-1 is given as a pseudogene. This CDR3 spans 19 amino acids. The CDR3 here is CASSKVTSGRAGESNEQFF. CDR3 in DNA: TGTGCCAGCAGCAAAGTCACTAGCGGGAGGGCCGGAGAATCCAATGAGCAGTTCTTC.

This clonotype was found a few times. The rearrangement links TRBV7-9 to TRBJ1-2; D might be TRBD1 (6 bases). Germline values: CDR1 SEHNR, CDR2 FQNEAQ (reference sequence). V lost 5 bases to trimming and J lost 2 bases, with 15 bases between them. The CDR3 has 15 amino acids. The CDR3 sequence: CASSPGRDKNYGYTF. CDR3 nucleotides: TGTGCCAGCAGCCCTGGACGGGACAAGAACTATGGCTACACCTTC.

The sample holds a few counts of this clonotype. The rearrangement joins TRBV7-2 to TRBJ2-7; 11 nucleotides align to TRBD2. Germline lookup yields CDR1 SGHTA and CDR2 FQGNSA. The CDR3 has 14 amino acids. V gave up 7 bases and J gave up 4 bases; unmatched junction bases: 6. The CDR3 sequence is CASKTSGSWYEQYF. The CDR3 DNA reads TGTGCCAGCAAAACTAGCGGGAGTTGGTACGAGCAGTACTTC.

This clonotype was detected only a few times. The genes are TRBV12-3 or TRBV12-4 and TRBJ1-6; 7 bases are shared with TRBD1. V dropped 7 bases and J dropped 7; count of bases not matched to a gene: 10. The CDR3 sequence is 15 residues long. The CDR3: CASTLTGSTNSPLHF. The DNA for the CDR3 is TGTGCCAGCACCCTGACAGGGTCGACAAATTCACCCCTCCACTTT.

This clonotype was seen only a few times. The chain is built from TRBV7-9 and TRBJ1-4, with D possibly matching TRBD1 (5 bases). Germline loops: CDR1 SEHNR, CDR2 FQNEAQ (reference sequence). Trimming cost V 3 bases and J 5 bases, with 7 bases left between them. The CDR3 runs to 13 residues. CDR3 nucleotides: TGTGCCAGCAGCTTCTCAGGGAATGAAAAACTGTTTTTT. This gives the protein CASSFSGNEKLFF.

The genes are TRBV10-3 and TRBJ2-7; tentatively, D is TRBD2 (5 bases). Between the trimmed V and J ends, which lost 4 bases and 0 bases, there was a span of 7 bases. Per the germline V gene, CDR1 is ENHRY and CDR2 is SYGVKD. This CDR3 has 13 amino acids. CDR3: CAISGLLSYEQYF. The DNA for the CDR3 is TGTGCCATCAGTGGACTACTCTCCTACGAGCAGTACTTC.

This clonotype was counted a few times. CDR3 residues: CSVEPTGGGYEQYF. The CDR3 bases are TGCAGCGTTGAACCGACAGGGGGGGGCTACGAGCAGTACTTC. The chain carries TRBV29-1 and TRBJ2-7, with 9 bases fitting TRBD1. CDR1 is SQVTM, CDR2 ANQGSEA, per germline. After removal of 2 bases from V and 3 bases from J, the junction contained 5 bases not matched to a gene. The CDR3 totals 14 residues.

In this sample, this clonotype turned up a few times. One end of the junction varies from germline; a read error may be responsible. This chain uses TRBV11-2 with TRBJ1-2, with 7 positions matching TRBD1. Germline CDR1 and CDR2: SGHAT and FQNNGV. The CDR3 totals 12 residues. The CDR3 loop reads CASSLVGGRQGF. The CDR3 nucleotides are TGTGCCAGCAGCTTAGTAGGGGGTCGACAGGGCTTC.

The rearrangement joins TRBV28 to TRBJ2-7, with D perhaps TRBD2 (6 bases). CDR3 size: 18 residues. Germline V gives CDR1 MDHEN, CDR2 SYDVKM. Trimming removed 6 bases from V and 4 bases from J, with 28 bases in between. CDR3 sequence reads: CASSSGGATDGLIYEQYF. The CDR3 DNA reads as TGTGCCAGCAGCTCGGGCGGGGCGACGGACGGGTTAATTTACGAGCAGTACTTC.

The chain links TRBV7-6 to TRBJ2-1; 10 nucleotides align to TRBD2. V trimming: 0 bases; J trimming: 0 bases; junction bases outside the gene matches: 11. The CDR3 consists of 20 residues. CDR1 SGHVS and CDR2 FNYEAQ come from the germline V gene. CDR3 nucleotide sequence: TGTGCCAGCAGCTTAGCCCCGAGTAGCGGGAGGCTGAGCTCCTACAATGAGCAGTTCTTC. Translated, it gives CASSLAPSSGRLSSYNEQFF.

V and J are TRBV12-3 or TRBV12-4 and TRBJ1-2, with D possibly matching TRBD1 (6 bases). The CDR3 loop spans 14 amino acids. Trimming stripped 2 bases from V and 5 bases from J, with 12 bases between. DNA of the CDR3: TGTGCCAGCAGTTTAACAGGGCCATTGTATGGCTACACCTTC. Translating gives CASSLTGPLYGYTF.

The V gene is TRBV27, the J gene TRBJ2-1, with a tentative D call TRBD2 (6 bases). Germline V lookup: CDR1 MNHEY, CDR2 SMNVEV (reference sequence). The CDR3 runs to 11 residues. V gave up 5 bases and J gave up 8 bases, with 7 bases separating them. In nucleotides, the CDR3 is TGTGCCAGCAGTACTAGCCATGAGCAGTTCTTC. It yields the protein CASSTSHEQFF.

This chain connects TRBV14 to TRBJ2-7, with a tentative D call TRBD2 (6 bases). This CDR3 has 13 amino acids. V was cut by 1 base and J by 6 bases, with 10 bases left in between. Germline CDR1 and CDR2: SGHDN and FVKESK. The CDR3 DNA reads TGTGCCAGCAGCCAAGTGTTAGCGGCCGAGCAGTACTTC. Its translation: CASSQVLAAEQYF.

The rearrangement uses TRBV21-1 and TRBJ2-7; the D segment call TRBD1 is taken from the table without a DNA check. TRBV21-1 is shown as a pseudogene. CDR3 size: 17 residues. In DNA form, the CDR3 reads TGTGCCAGCAGCAAATATGGGAGGGGCGCCTACTCCTACGAGCAGTACTTC. Translating it yields CASSKYGRGAYSYEQYF.

The genes are TRBV25-1 and TRBJ2-1; 11 bases match TRBD2. V lost 4 bases and J lost 5; bases outside the gene matches: 4. From germline, CDR1 is MGHDK and CDR2 SYGVNS. The CDR3 is 15 residues long. CDR3 coding DNA: TGTGCCAGCAGTGCTAGCGGGGGGCCCCACAATGAGCAGTTCTTC. Amino acid sequence: CASSASGGPHNEQFF.

This clonotype showed up just a few times. V is TRBV4-3 and J is TRBJ2-5; the D gene is possibly TRBD2 (6 bases). The CDR3 contains 15 residues. The germline CDR1 and CDR2 sequences are LGHNA and YSLEER. The V gene lost 0 bases and the J gene lost 6 bases, with 14 bases spanning the gap. Here the CDR3 DNA reads TGCGCCAGCAGCCAAGACCTAAACCGGGGGAAGACCCAGTACTTC. Residues: CASSQDLNRGKTQYF.

Only a few counts were recorded for this clonotype. V usage is TRBV5-4 and J usage is TRBJ2-7; 7 bases are shared with TRBD1. This CDR3 is 15 amino acids long. Trimming cost V 3 bases and J 3 bases; bases outside gene matches: 9. Germline V lookup: CDR1 SGHNT, CDR2 YYREEE (reference sequence). CDR3 amino acids: CASSSTPGQLYEQYF. The DNA for the CDR3 is TGTGCCAGCAGCTCGACACCGGGACAGCTCTACGAGCAGTACTTC.

In this sample, this clonotype turned up many times. The chain joins TRBV27 to TRBJ2-3, with 7 bases aligning to TRBD2. Looked up from germline, CDR1 is MNHEY and CDR2 is SMNVEV (reference sequence). V shed 7 bases, J shed 1 base, and the junction held 8 bases outside the gene matches. The length of the CDR3 is 15 residues. The CDR3 loop reads CASTAAGVGTDTQYF. DNA for the CDR3: TGTGCCAGCACCGCCGCGGGGGTTGGCACAGATACGCAGTATTTT.

The J gene is TRBJ2-1, the V gene TRBV12-3 or TRBV12-4; D is unresolved. The V and J ends lost 3 bases and 7 bases respectively, with 10 bases between them. The CDR3 length is 13 residues. CDR3 nucleotide sequence: TGTGCCAGCAGTTTCTCCCGTTGGAATGAGCAGTTCTTC. Encoded protein: CASSFSRWNEQFF.